A single sample is the source of the 23 T cell receptor beta chains below, sequenced in a study of regulatory T cells in long-lasting Graves disease. With iRepertoire HTBI primers and Arm-PCR of CDR3 regions, TCR beta libraries were built. TCRdb fed the multiplex PCR reads into MiXCR, producing one record per CDR3 protein. The table records a few hundred thousand distinct CDR3 sequences, about 15% of them present only once. Indicated time point: newly diagnosed GD, antithyroid drugs for less than 3 months. The authors made the TCR library using RNA they extracted from PBMCs. The same sample was also studied in work on T cells in Graves' hyperthyroidism and ophthalmopathy.

The specimen comprised peripheral blood mononuclear cells (PBMCs), sampled at new diagnosis, from a patient treated with antithyroid drugs. The receptors come from a woman aged 40-49 years with Graves disease.

This clonotype has ten or more counts. This rearrangement joins TRBV12-3 or TRBV12-4 to TRBJ2-1; D possibly uses TRBD1 or TRBD2 (6 bases each). V lost 7 bases, J lost 0 bases, and 16 bases lay in between. This CDR3 is built from 16 residues. The CDR3 bases are TGTGCCAGCACCGGAGGGGGGATAAGCTCCTACAATGAGCAGTTCTTC. Encoded protein: CASTGGGISSYNEQFF.

The table lists this clonotype with a few counts. A much larger clone differs by one base, so this may be a read error. The chain has TRBV11-3 and TRBJ2-1; 10 nucleotides agree with TRBD2. The germline CDR1 and CDR2 sequences are SGHNT and YENEEA. CDR3 length equals 15 residues. The V segment lost 8 bases and the J segment 4 bases; nucleotides outside the gene matches: 8. CDR3 nucleotides: TGTGCCAGCTGCATACTAGCGGGAACGTACAATGAGCAGTTCTTC. It yields the protein CASCILAGTYNEQFF.

This clonotype was found a few times. J is TRBJ1-5 and V is TRBV27; possible D gene TRBD1, 6 bases. CDR1 and CDR2 (germline): MNHEY, SMNVEV (reference sequence). Trimming took off 3 bases at V and 5 bases at J, with 14 bases between the two ends. The CDR3 has 15 residues. CDR3 bases: TGTGCCAGCAGTTTTTCGGGGGCTGTTTATCAGCCCCAGCATTTT. Encoded protein: CASSFSGAVYQPQHF.

The chain recombines TRBV5-4 with TRBJ2-2, with 7 bases matching TRBD2. From germline, CDR1 is SGHNT and CDR2 YYREEE (reference sequence). The CDR3 spans 15 residues. The junction had 2 bases not matched to a gene; V was cut back by 2 bases and J by 1 base. CDR3 nucleotide sequence: TGTGCCAGCAGCTTCACTAGCGTGAACACCGGGGAGCTGTTTTTT. Its translation: CASSFTSVNTGELFF.

The chain links TRBV7-9 to TRBJ2-3, with 9 positions matching TRBD1. CDR1 and CDR2 from the germline V gene are SEHNR and FQNEAQ (reference sequence). The CDR3 loop spans 16 amino acids. V shed 5 bases and J 0 bases; nucleotides not matched to a gene: 6. The CDR3 loop reads CASSPRQGGSTDTQYF. The CDR3 DNA is TGTGCCAGCAGCCCGCGACAGGGGGGGAGCACAGATACGCAGTATTTT.

The chain combines TRBV5-1 with TRBJ2-6; D gene ambiguous. V lost 2 bases and J 7 bases, leaving 7 bases between the germline ends. Germline values: CDR1 SGHRS, CDR2 YFSETQ. This CDR3 contains 13 residues. The CDR3 here is CASSFLGANVLTF. CDR3 sequence (DNA): TGCGCCAGCAGCTTCTTGGGAGCCAACGTCCTGACTTTC.

This clonotype turned up a few times. The CDR3 reads CASSPPNGEQYF. The CDR3 bases are TGTGCCAGCTCACCACCGAATGGAGAGCAGTACTTC. The chain employs TRBV18 and TRBJ2-7; no clear D. Per germline, CDR1 KGHSH and CDR2 LQKENI. Trimming removed 0 bases at V and 7 bases at J, with 7 bases between. The CDR3 spans 12 residues.

This clonotype was seen a few times. This sequence joins TRBV29-1 and TRBJ2-7, with D possibly matching TRBD2 (6 bases). The CDR3 sequence is 12 residues long. Germline CDR1 is SQVTM and CDR2 is ANQGSEA. Deletions cut 3 bases from V and 2 bases from J, with 8 bases between. In nucleotides, the CDR3 is TGCAGCGTTGAGGAGGGACCCTACGAGCAGTACTTC. Translated: CSVEEGPYEQYF.

The chain uses TRBV6-1 and TRBJ1-2, with D hard to call. CDR3 length: 13 amino acids. Trimming removed 4 bases from V and 4 bases from J, with 10 bases in between. The V gene's germline CDR1 is MNHNS and CDR2 SASEGT. The CDR3 reads CASSADGTYGYTF. The CDR3 DNA reads TGTGCCAGCAGTGCGGACGGCACCTATGGCTACACCTTC.

This clonotype was counted at least ten times. The chain is built from TRBV7-9 and TRBJ2-7, with a possible D match to TRBD1 (5 bases). V lost 5 bases to trimming and J lost 6 bases, with 20 bases between them. Germline CDR1 is SEHNR and CDR2 is FQNEAQ (reference sequence). CDR3 size: 15 residues. The chain's CDR3 is CASSPGPDQGFEQYF. The CDR3 nucleotides read TGTGCCAGCAGCCCTGGGCCCGACCAGGGATTCGAGCAGTACTTC.

This clonotype showed up many times. The rearrangement uses TRBV11-1 and TRBJ2-2; no clear D gene. From germline, CDR1 is SGHAT and CDR2 FQDESV (reference sequence). This CDR3 has 15 amino acids. Trimming pared 1 base from V and 5 bases from J, leaving 11 bases between. CDR3 coding DNA: TGTGCCAGCAGCTTAGAAGGCCACATAACCGGGGAGCTGTTTTTT. This codes for CASSLEGHITGELFF. The whole variable domain, remainder taken from reference TRBV11-1 and TRBJ2-2, is EAEVAQSPRYKITEKSQAVAFWCDPISGHATLYWYRQILGQGPELLVQFQDESVVDDSQLPKDRFSAERLKGVDSTLKIQPAELGDSAMYLCASSLEGHITGELFFGEGSRLTVL.

This clonotype was detected many times. The rearrangement uses TRBV28 and TRBJ2-5; TRBD2 might be the D (7 bases). The length of the CDR3 is 15 residues. V lost 1 base to trimming and J lost 4 bases, with 13 bases between them. CDR1 and CDR2 (germline): MDHEN, SYDVKM. This CDR3 is CASSLLGGGRETQYF. CDR3 nucleotide sequence: TGTGCCAGCAGTTTATTAGGGGGGGGGAGAGAGACCCAGTACTTC.

At least ten counts were recorded for this clonotype. The chain couples TRBV6-2 or TRBV6-3 to TRBJ2-3, with 7 bases that match TRBD2. This CDR3 has 20 amino acids. The V and J ends lost 4 bases and 1 base, in that order; junction bases with no gene match: 20. CDR1 MNHEY and CDR2 SVGEGT come from the germline V gene. For the CDR3, the DNA is TGTGCCAGCAGTTTCCAGCGCCCACGAAAGCGGGACTGGGGCACAGATACGCAGTATTTT. Encoded protein: CASSFQRPRKRDWGTDTQYF.

This clonotype has more than one count but fewer than ten. V and J are TRBV6-2 or TRBV6-3 and TRBJ1-5, with D possibly TRBD1 on 5 matching bases. The length of the CDR3 is 15 residues. CDR1 is MNHEY and CDR2 is SVGEGT in the germline V gene. V dropped 2 bases and J dropped 3 bases, with 11 bases sitting between them. Here the CDR3 reads CASSYIQGPNQPQHF. DNA of the CDR3: TGTGCCAGCAGTTACATTCAGGGACCCAATCAGCCCCAGCATTTT.

Notes on this clonotype: Possible read error: a much larger clone is one base away. The CDR3 protein is CASSLRAGRAYEHYF. In DNA, the CDR3 is TGCGCCAGCAGCTTGCGGGCGGGCAGAGCCTACGAGCACTACTTC. The J gene is TRBJ2-7, the V gene TRBV5-1; perhaps TRBD2 as D (5 bases). Germline CDR1 and CDR2: SGHRS and YFSETQ. CDR3 length equals 15 residues.

In this sample, this clonotype turned up many times. This rearrangement joins TRBV27 to TRBJ2-7; maybe TRBD2 (6 bases). CDR3 size: 14 residues. Trimming shortened V by 7 bases and J by 0 bases, and 13 bases separated the two germline ends. Germline lookup yields CDR1 MNHEY and CDR2 SMNVEV (reference sequence). The CDR3 nucleotides are TGTGCCAGCAAGCTCGGGAGTCTCTCCTACGAGCAGTACTTC. Amino acid sequence: CASKLGSLSYEQYF.

V is TRBV19 and J is TRBJ1-5; no clear D. The CDR3 has 16 residues. Trimming stripped 4 bases from V and 5 bases from J, with 18 bases between. From germline, CDR1 is LNHDA and CDR2 SQIVND (reference sequence). The CDR3: CASSTTPAGLHQPQHF. DNA for the CDR3: TGTGCCAGTAGTACAACTCCGGCCGGGTTGCATCAGCCCCAGCATTTT. Together with reference TRBV19 and TRBJ1-5, the CDR3 gives the full variable domain: DGGITQSPKYLFRKEGQNVTLSCEQNLNHDAMYWYRQDPGQGLRLIYYSQIVNDFQKGDIAEGYSVSREKKESFPLTVTSAQKNPTAFYLCASSTTPAGLHQPQHFGDGTRLSIL.

A word on this clonotype: At one end the junction does not follow the germline gene, possibly because of a read error. The chain links TRBV5-1 to TRBJ2-1; TRBD2 might be the D (7 bases). Per the germline V gene, CDR1 is SGHRS and CDR2 is YFSETQ. This CDR3 is 18 amino acids long. CDR3 region: CASNSPLGGAGAYNEQFF. The CDR3 nucleotides are TGCGCCAGCAACTCACCCCTTGGGGGGGCGGGGGCCTATAATGAGCAGTTCTTC.

This clonotype was counted at least ten times. The V and J genes are TRBV11-3 and TRBJ1-5; unclear D gene. Germline V gives CDR1 SGHNT, CDR2 YENEEA. V was shortened by 4 bases and J by 4 bases, with 8 bases between the two germline ends. This CDR3 comprises 13 residues. The CDR3, as DNA: TGTGCCAGCAGCTCCATGGAGAATCAGCCCCAGCATTTT. Residues: CASSSMENQPQHF.

This clonotype was recorded a few times. The genes are TRBV29-1 and TRBJ2-7; a possible D gene is TRBD1 (6 bases). The V end was cut by 6 bases, the J end by 3 bases, with 12 bases between. Germline loops: CDR1 SQVTM, CDR2 ANQGSEA. The length of the CDR3 is 12 residues. The CDR3 sequence: CSVGRGNYEQYF. In nucleotides, the CDR3 is TGCAGCGTCGGCAGGGGCAACTACGAGCAGTACTTC.

The table lists this clonotype with many counts. The rearrangement links TRBV12-3 or TRBV12-4 to TRBJ1-5; D is uncertain. The CDR3 totals 15 residues. V shed 5 bases and J shed 2 bases, with 13 bases lying between them. The CDR3, as DNA: TGTGCCAGCAGTCCCGGCTGGCGGCGCAATCAGCCCCAGCATTTT. It translates to CASSPGWRRNQPQHF.

This chain connects TRBV27 to TRBJ2-1, with D perhaps assigned TRBD1 or TRBD2 (6 bases each). Trimming cost V 2 bases and J 3 bases, with 11 bases left between them. The CDR3 loop spans 15 amino acids. Per germline, CDR1 MNHEY and CDR2 SMNVEV (reference sequence). As DNA, the CDR3 is TGTGCCAGCAGTTTAGAGGGGGGATTCTACAATGAGCAGTTCTTC. Translating gives CASSLEGGFYNEQFF.

In the case of this clonotype: One junction end disagrees with the germline gene, perhaps due to a read error. The CDR3 sequence: CSGGTSGPYEQHF. The CDR3 DNA is TGCAGCGGTGGGACTAGCGGACCGTACGAGCAGCACTTC. The chain links TRBV29-1 to TRBJ2-7, with TRBD2 identical over 11 bases. Germline assignment: CDR1 SQVTM and CDR2 ANQGSEA. CDR3 length: 13 residues.